The 9 T cell receptor beta chains listed next were all sequenced from one sample in a study of blood T cells in healthy people across ages. Primed by a sample-barcoded 5' primer and a J-beta primer mix, a second PCR proceeded for about 6 to 11 cycles. Each CDR3 protein gets one entry after TCRdb re-called the 5' RACE reads with MiXCR. The sample contains 1.5 million to 2 million distinct CDR3 sequences, approximately 30% of which appear only once. Sequenced input: blood. These receptors originate from a woman in her 30s in good health.

At least ten counts were recorded for this clonotype. The chain uses TRBV7-2 and TRBJ1-1; D might be TRBD1 (5 bases). In germline, CDR1 is SGHTA, CDR2 FQGNSA. The length of the CDR3 is 14 residues. Trimming removed 6 bases at V and 2 bases at J, with 13 bases between. CDR3 DNA: TGTGCCAGCAGGCCGGGACCGACAAACACTGAAGCTTTCTTT. It encodes CASRPGPTNTEAFF. The full variable domain, its missing parts supplied by reference TRBV7-2 and TRBJ1-1, is GAGVSQSPSNKVTEKGKDVELRCDPISGHTALYWYRQSLGQGLEFLIYFQGNSAPDKSGLPSDRFSAERTGGSVSTLTIQRTQQEDSAVYLCASRPGPTNTEAFFGQGTRLTVV.

This clonotype was seen a single time. The chain has TRBV6-1 and TRBJ1-4; 8 nucleotides match TRBD1. V lost 8 bases to trimming and J lost 5 bases; unmatched junction nucleotides: 4. The CDR3 is made up of 13 amino acids. In germline, CDR1 is MNHNS, CDR2 SASEGT. CDR3 DNA sequence: TGTGCCAGCGAGAACAGGGGGAATGAAAAACTGTTTTTT. Residues: CASENRGNEKLFF.

This clonotype was seen more than once but under ten times. CDR3 nucleotides: TGCGCCAGCAGCGCCGGGGTTATCTACAATGAGCAGTTCTTC. As protein: CASSAGVIYNEQFF. The rearrangement joins TRBV5-1 to TRBJ2-1; maybe TRBD2 (5 bases). Trimming removed 4 bases at V and 3 bases at J, with 11 bases between. The V gene's germline CDR1 is SGHRS and CDR2 YFSETQ. The CDR3 loop spans 14 amino acids.

The chain employs TRBV6-2 or TRBV6-3 and TRBJ1-2; no firm D call. Trimming removed 6 bases from V and 8 bases from J, with 19 bases in between. The CDR3 contains 14 residues. The germline V gene encodes CDR1 MNHEY and CDR2 SVGEGT. In DNA form, the CDR3 reads TGTGCCAGCAGCCCGGACGGAACGGCTCGCGGCTACACCTTC. This translates into CASSPDGTARGYTF.

V is TRBV6-1 and J is TRBJ1-2; D may be TRBD1 (6 bases). The CDR3 runs to 15 residues. The germline V and J ends were trimmed by 6 bases and 4 bases, with 18 bases remaining between them. The germline gives CDR1 MNHNS, CDR2 SASEGT. CDR3 sequence: CASRAGTEGGYGYTF. The CDR3 nucleotides read TGTGCCAGCAGAGCCGGGACGGAAGGGGGCTATGGCTACACCTTC.

The chain uses TRBV2 and TRBJ2-2; no definite D call. In germline, CDR1 is SNHLY, CDR2 FYNNEI. There are 11 residues in the CDR3. V gave up 4 bases and J gave up 8 bases, with 5 bases separating them. The CDR3 DNA reads TGTGCCAGCAGTGTGTGGGGGGAGCTGTTTTTT. It codes for CASSVWGELFF.

The CDR3 reads CAGAVSGSIYEQYF. DNA of the CDR3: TGTGCCGGAGCTGTAAGCGGGAGTATCTACGAGCAGTACTTC. The chain recombines TRBV6-2 or TRBV6-3 with TRBJ2-7; 8 bases fit TRBD2. Germline CDR1 is MNHEY and CDR2 is SVGEGT. The CDR3 length is 14 residues. V dropped 11 bases and J dropped 3; count of bases not matched to a gene: 12.

V is TRBV4-1 and J is TRBJ1-2, with D possibly matching TRBD1 (6 bases). Germline CDR1 MGHRA, CDR2 YSYEKL. This CDR3 contains 13 residues. Trimming took off 0 bases at V and 4 bases at J, with 6 bases between the two ends. The CDR3 here is CASSQEQGYGYTF. The CDR3 coding sequence is TGCGCCAGCAGCCAAGAACAGGGCTATGGCTACACCTTC.

The V and J genes are TRBV20-1 and TRBJ2-4, with no clear D. The assigned J gene may be wrong: the sequence end matches TRBJ2-7 better. The CDR3 contains 11 residues. Germline-derived CDR1 and CDR2 are DFQATT and SNEGSKA (reference sequence). This chain's CDR3 is CSASSVFEQYF. DNA of the CDR3: TGCAGTGCTAGCAGTGTCTTCGAGCAGTACTTC.